This T cell receptor beta chain was retrieved from a study of control samples from healthy donors and cancer patients. Clones were read by immunoSEQ multiplex PCR, and TCRdb kept only the in-frame ones, dropping some. The data show about 170,000 clones, with 85% to 95% seen just once and roughly 4.3% held by the top ten. The CDR3 is 11 amino acids. Germline V CDR1 and CDR2: SNHLY, FYNNEI. V lost 5 bases, J lost 9 bases, and 11 bases lay in between. This sequence joins TRBV2 and TRBJ2-7; maybe TRBD2 (6 bases). Sequenced: blood. This clonotype was obtained from a woman between 55 and 75 years old in good health. CDR3 protein: CASSRGTGQYF. Here the CDR3 DNA reads TGTGCCAGCAGTCGGGGGACCGGGCAGTACTTC.